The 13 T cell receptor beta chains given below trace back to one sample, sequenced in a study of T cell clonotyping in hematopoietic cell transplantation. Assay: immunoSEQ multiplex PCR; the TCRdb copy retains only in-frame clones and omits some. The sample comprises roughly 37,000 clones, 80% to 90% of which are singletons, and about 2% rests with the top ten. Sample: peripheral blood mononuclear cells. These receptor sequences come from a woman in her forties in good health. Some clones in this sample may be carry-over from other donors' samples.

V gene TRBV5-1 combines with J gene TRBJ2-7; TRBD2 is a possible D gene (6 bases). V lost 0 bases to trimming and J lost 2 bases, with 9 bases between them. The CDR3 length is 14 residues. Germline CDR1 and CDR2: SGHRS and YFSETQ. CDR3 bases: TGCGCCAGCAGCTTGGGGACTAACGCCTACGAGCAGTACTTC. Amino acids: CASSLGTNAYEQYF.

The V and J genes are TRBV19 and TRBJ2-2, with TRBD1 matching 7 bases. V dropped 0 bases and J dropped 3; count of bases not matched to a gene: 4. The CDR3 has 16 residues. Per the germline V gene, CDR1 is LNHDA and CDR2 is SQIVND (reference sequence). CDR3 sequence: CASSIEGGWYTGELFF. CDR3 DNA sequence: TGTGCCAGTAGTATAGAAGGGGGCTGGTACACCGGGGAGCTGTTTTTT.

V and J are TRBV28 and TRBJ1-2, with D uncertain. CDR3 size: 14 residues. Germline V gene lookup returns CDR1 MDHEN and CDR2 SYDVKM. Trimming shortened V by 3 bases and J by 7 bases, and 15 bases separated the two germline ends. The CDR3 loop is CASSLTGLYGGYTF. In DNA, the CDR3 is TGTGCCAGCAGTTTGACGGGCCTCTACGGTGGCTACACCTTC.

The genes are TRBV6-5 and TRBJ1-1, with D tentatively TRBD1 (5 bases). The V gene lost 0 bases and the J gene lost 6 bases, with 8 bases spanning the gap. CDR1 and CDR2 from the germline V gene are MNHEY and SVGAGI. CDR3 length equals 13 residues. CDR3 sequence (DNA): TGTGCCAGCAGTTACTCGCGGGACGCTGAAGCTTTCTTT. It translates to CASSYSRDAEAFF.

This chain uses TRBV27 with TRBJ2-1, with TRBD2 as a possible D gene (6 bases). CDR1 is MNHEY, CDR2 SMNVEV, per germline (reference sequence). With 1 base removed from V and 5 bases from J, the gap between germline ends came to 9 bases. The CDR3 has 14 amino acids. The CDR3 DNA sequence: TGTGCCAGCAGTTTATGGGGGGTCGACAATGAGCAGTTCTTC. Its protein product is CASSLWGVDNEQFF.

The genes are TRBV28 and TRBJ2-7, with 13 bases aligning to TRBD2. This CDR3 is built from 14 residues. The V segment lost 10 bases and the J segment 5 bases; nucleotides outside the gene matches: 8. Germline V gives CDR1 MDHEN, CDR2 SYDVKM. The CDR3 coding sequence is TGTGCCACCGATACTAGCGGGAGGGCCCACGAGCAGTACTTC. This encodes CATDTSGRAHEQYF.

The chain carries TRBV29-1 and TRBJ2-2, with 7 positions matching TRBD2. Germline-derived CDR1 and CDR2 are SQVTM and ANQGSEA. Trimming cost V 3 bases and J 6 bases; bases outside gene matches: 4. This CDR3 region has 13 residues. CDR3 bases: TGCAGCGTTGAGGGGGGGGGAGCCGGGGAGCTGTTTTTT. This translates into CSVEGGGAGELFF.

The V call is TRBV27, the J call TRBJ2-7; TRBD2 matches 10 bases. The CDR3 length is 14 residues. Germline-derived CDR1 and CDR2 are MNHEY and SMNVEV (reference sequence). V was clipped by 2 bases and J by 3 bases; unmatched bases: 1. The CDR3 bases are TGTGCCAGCAGTTTAGCTAGCGGGAGCTACGAGCAGTACTTC. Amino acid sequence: CASSLASGSYEQYF.

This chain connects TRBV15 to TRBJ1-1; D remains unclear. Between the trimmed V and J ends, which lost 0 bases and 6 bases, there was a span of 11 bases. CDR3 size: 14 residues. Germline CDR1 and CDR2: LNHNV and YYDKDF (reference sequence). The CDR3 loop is CATSRDKMDPEAFF. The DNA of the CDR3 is TGTGCCACCAGCAGAGATAAGATGGATCCTGAAGCTTTCTTT.

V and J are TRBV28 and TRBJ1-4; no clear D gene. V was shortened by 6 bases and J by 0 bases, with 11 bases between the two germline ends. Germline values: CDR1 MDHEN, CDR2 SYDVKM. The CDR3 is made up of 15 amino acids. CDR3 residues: CASRIRRATNEKLFF. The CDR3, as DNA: TGTGCCAGCAGGATCAGGCGAGCAACTAATGAAAAACTGTTTTTT.

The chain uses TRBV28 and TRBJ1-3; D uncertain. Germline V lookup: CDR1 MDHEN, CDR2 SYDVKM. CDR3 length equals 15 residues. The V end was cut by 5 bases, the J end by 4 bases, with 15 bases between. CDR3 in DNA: TGTGCCAGCAGTACCCAGGCTTCTTCGGGAAACACCATATATTTT. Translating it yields CASSTQASSGNTIYF.

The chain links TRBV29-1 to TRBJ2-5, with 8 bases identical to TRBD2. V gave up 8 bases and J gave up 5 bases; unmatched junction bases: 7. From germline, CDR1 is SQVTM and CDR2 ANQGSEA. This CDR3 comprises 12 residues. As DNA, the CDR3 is TGCAGCAGTAGCGGGATCGGCGAGACCCAGTACTTC. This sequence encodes CSSSGIGETQYF.

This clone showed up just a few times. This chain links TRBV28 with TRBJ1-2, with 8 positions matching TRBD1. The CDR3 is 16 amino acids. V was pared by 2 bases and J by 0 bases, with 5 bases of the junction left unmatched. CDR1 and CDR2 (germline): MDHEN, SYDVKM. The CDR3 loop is CASSLAWTGSNYGYTF. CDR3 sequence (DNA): TGTGCCAGCAGTTTAGCCTGGACAGGGTCTAACTATGGCTACACCTTC.